These 22 T cell receptor beta chains originate from one sample sequenced in a study of T cell responses to AZD1222 COVID-19 vaccine. Clones were read by immunoSEQ multiplex PCR, and TCRdb kept only the in-frame ones, dropping some. The sample shows fewer than 150,000 clones, about 90% of them seen only once. The sample here was peripheral blood, taken on day 0 of AZD1222 vaccination. The receptors come from an adult in good health.

The V and J genes are TRBV19 and TRBJ1-1; 9 bases line up with TRBD1. Trimming cost V 5 bases and J 1 base; bases outside gene matches: 5. Germline-derived CDR1 and CDR2 are LNHDA and SQIVND (reference sequence). There are 15 residues in the CDR3. DNA for the CDR3: TGTGCCAGTAGTCTAGGGACAGGGTGGAACACTGAAGCTTTCTTT. Protein: CASSLGTGWNTEAFF. Full variable domain (outside the CDR3, taken from reference TRBV19 and TRBJ1-1): DGGITQSPKYLFRKEGQNVTLSCEQNLNHDAMYWYRQDPGQGLRLIYYSQIVNDFQKGDIAEGYSVSREKKESFPLTVTSAQKNPTAFYLCASSLGTGWNTEAFFGQGTRLTVV.

This clone has just a few counts. Other DNA sequences in this specimen translate into the identical CDR3. This sequence joins TRBV7-9 and TRBJ2-7; no reliable D call. The CDR3 runs to 12 residues. Trimming left V 5 bases short and J 4 bases short, with 9 bases between. CDR1 SEHNR and CDR2 FQNEAQ come from the germline V gene (reference sequence). The CDR3 spells CASSTLSYEQYF. CDR3 sequence (DNA): TGTGCCAGCAGCACGCTGTCTTACGAGCAGTACTTC.

The V gene is TRBV29-1, the J gene TRBJ1-5, with D uncertain. Trimming shortened V by 4 bases and J by 5 bases, and 9 bases separated the two germline ends. The CDR3 loop spans 12 amino acids. CDR1 and CDR2 (germline): SQVTM, ANQGSEA. The CDR3 DNA reads TGCAGCGTTGCATGGGGAGATCAGCCCCAGCATTTT. This gives the protein CSVAWGDQPQHF.

The chain couples TRBV2 to TRBJ2-7; D ambiguous. The CDR3 length is 12 residues. Germline lookup yields CDR1 SNHLY and CDR2 FYNNEI. V dropped 4 bases and J dropped 7 bases, with 11 bases sitting between them. The CDR3 DNA reads TGTGCCAGCAGTGCATCTGTAGGGGAGCAGTACTTC. Translated: CASSASVGEQYF. The full variable domain, in which reference TRBV2 and TRBJ2-7 provide the parts outside the CDR3, is EPEVTQTPSHQVTQMGQEVILRCVPISNHLYFYWYRQILGQKVEFLVSFYNNEISEKSEIFDDQFSVERPDGSNFTLKIRSTKLEDSAMYFCASSASVGEQYFGPGTRLTVT.

This chain uses TRBV27 with TRBJ1-3, with D unresolved. The V and J ends lost 6 bases and 0 bases respectively, with 6 bases between them. Germline-derived CDR1 and CDR2 are MNHEY and SMNVEV (reference sequence). This CDR3 spans 13 amino acids. In DNA, the CDR3 is TGTGCCAGCAGCTTTTCCTCTGGAAACACCATATATTTT. Translation: CASSFSSGNTIYF.

CDR3 sequence (DNA): TGCGCCAGCAGCTTGGGAGGGATCACCGGGGAGCTGTTTTTT. Amino acids: CASSLGGITGELFF. The chain carries TRBV5-1 and TRBJ2-2, with D perhaps TRBD2 (5 bases). Germline V CDR1 and CDR2: SGHRS, YFSETQ. V lost 0 bases and J lost 4, with 7 bases in between. This CDR3 spans 14 amino acids.

This clone is a singleton in its sample. The gene calls are TRBV6-6 and TRBJ2-7, with D hard to call. Germline loops: CDR1 MNHNY, CDR2 SVGAGI (reference sequence). The CDR3 length is 13 residues. The germline V and J ends were trimmed by 11 bases and 6 bases, with 20 bases remaining between them. CDR3 residues: CAVALLAPGEQYF. For the CDR3, the DNA is TGTGCCGTCGCCCTATTGGCCCCCGGCGAGCAGTACTTC.

Worth noting for this clone: One end of the junction varies from germline; a read error may be responsible. This chain joins TRBV19 and TRBJ2-6, with D hard to call. Germline CDR1 reads LNHDA; CDR2 reads SQIVND (reference sequence). The CDR3 totals 15 residues. DNA of the CDR3: TGTGCCAGTAGGATAGGAAGAAGTGGGGCCAACGTCCTGACTTTC. Protein product: CASRIGRSGANVLTF.

The V gene is TRBV6-5, the J gene TRBJ1-4; D uncertain. The germline CDR1 and CDR2 sequences are MNHEY and SVGAGI. V was cut by 0 bases and J by 6 bases, with 14 bases left in between. This CDR3 region has 16 residues. Here the CDR3 reads CASSYSPWGGDEKLFF. As DNA, the CDR3 is TGTGCCAGCAGTTACTCTCCATGGGGAGGCGATGAAAAACTGTTTTTT.

The genes are TRBV3-1 (or the pseudogene TRBV3-2) and TRBJ2-2; D gene ambiguous. The length of the CDR3 is 11 residues. Germline CDR1 reads LGHDT; CDR2 reads YNNKEL (reference sequence). The V and J ends lost 2 bases and 7 bases respectively, with 2 bases between them. The CDR3 is CASSQNGELFF. CDR3 bases: TGTGCCAGCAGCCAAAACGGGGAGCTGTTTTTT.

The V gene is TRBV28, the J gene TRBJ1-5, with D possibly TRBD1 on 5 matching bases. V lost 4 bases, J lost 3 bases, and 7 bases lay in between. The V gene's germline CDR1 is MDHEN and CDR2 SYDVKM. CDR3 length equals 13 residues. Written as DNA, the CDR3 is TGTGCCAGCAGTTCAGGGCCCAATCAGCCCCAGCATTTT. It translates to CASSSGPNQPQHF.

This sequence joins TRBV19 and TRBJ2-7; 7 positions match TRBD1. The germline gives CDR1 LNHDA, CDR2 SQIVND (reference sequence). The J segment lost 11 bases and the V segment lost 4 bases, leaving 11 bases of the junction unmatched. The length of the CDR3 is 13 residues. This chain's CDR3 is CASSNQPGTEKYF. In nucleotides, the CDR3 is TGTGCCAGTAGTAACCAGCCCGGGACAGAGAAGTACTTC.

The rearrangement uses TRBV24-1 and TRBJ2-1; weak D call: TRBD1 (6 bases). The CDR3 totals 18 residues. Germline V gene sequence: CDR1 KGHDR, CDR2 SFDVKD. V lost 2 bases, J lost 7 bases, and 23 bases lay in between. This CDR3 is CATSDSGTPTRAGNEQFF. The DNA for the CDR3 is TGTGCCACCAGTGATTCTGGGACACCCACCCGGGCGGGTAATGAGCAGTTCTTC.

The V call is TRBV12-3 or TRBV12-4, the J call TRBJ2-5; no firm D call. The CDR3 has 12 residues. Trimming cost V 5 bases and J 7 bases, with 11 bases left between them. The chain's CDR3 is CASSPLIGTQYF. As DNA, the CDR3 is TGTGCCAGCAGTCCACTAATTGGGACCCAGTACTTC.

V and J are TRBV27 and TRBJ1-6, with D possibly being TRBD1 (6 bases). Germline V lookup: CDR1 MNHEY, CDR2 SMNVEV (reference sequence). CDR3 length equals 16 residues. V dropped 3 bases and J dropped 4 bases, with 13 bases sitting between them. The CDR3 here is CASSFGRQGYNSPLHF. CDR3 in DNA: TGTGCCAGCAGTTTCGGGCGTCAGGGGTATAATTCACCCCTCCACTTT.

The chain couples TRBV25-1 to TRBJ2-7, with TRBD1 matching 7 bases. The CDR3 covers 16 residues. CDR1 MGHDK and CDR2 SYGVNS come from the germline V gene. J was trimmed by 4 bases and V by 10 bases; bases with no gene match: 19. The CDR3: CANLNFRDSDRYEQYF. The CDR3 nucleotides read TGTGCCAACCTAAATTTCCGGGACAGTGACCGGTACGAGCAGTACTTC.

This clone was observed a few times. The J gene is TRBJ2-7, the V gene TRBV6-2 or TRBV6-3; 10 bases line up with TRBD2. This CDR3 comprises 15 residues. J was trimmed by 2 bases and V by 2 bases; bases with no gene match: 3. Germline CDR1 and CDR2: MNHEY and SVGEGT. CDR3 sequence reads: CASSYRLAGAYEQYF. In DNA, the CDR3 is TGTGCCAGCAGTTACAGGCTAGCGGGAGCCTACGAGCAGTACTTC.

The V gene is TRBV5-1, the J gene TRBJ1-2; perhaps TRBD1 as D (5 bases). The CDR3 totals 13 residues. V was trimmed by 3 bases and J by 4 bases, leaving 10 bases between them. Germline CDR1 is SGHRS and CDR2 is YFSETQ. CDR3 amino acids: CASSSGTAYGYTF. Here the CDR3 DNA reads TGCGCCAGCAGCTCCGGGACGGCCTATGGCTACACCTTC.

This clone was seen a handful of times. The V gene is TRBV30, the J gene TRBJ2-1; TRBD2 aligns across 12 bases. The CDR3 has 18 amino acids. V trimming: 2 bases; J trimming: 4 bases; junction bases outside the gene matches: 12. Germline V gene data show CDR1 as GTSNPN and CDR2 as SVGIG (reference sequence). The CDR3 here is CAWSFLTSGLAGYNEQFF. CDR3 DNA sequence: TGTGCCTGGAGTTTCCTAACTTCAGGACTAGCGGGATACAATGAGCAGTTCTTC. Looking up the rest from reference TRBV30 and TRBJ2-1 gives the full variable domain: SQTIHQWPATLVQPVGSPLSLECTVEGTSNPNLYWYRQAAGRGLQLLFYSVGIGQISSEVPQNLSASRPQDRQFILSSKKLLLSDSGFYLCAWSFLTSGLAGYNEQFFGPGTRLTVL.

The CDR3 protein is CASSSKTNGGQYF. The CDR3 nucleotides are TGTGCCAGCAGCTCGAAAACGAACGGGGGGCAGTACTTC. The rearrangement links TRBV7-2 to TRBJ2-7; tentative D call: TRBD2 (6 bases). The germline gives CDR1 SGHTA, CDR2 FQGNSA. The CDR3 has 13 amino acids. Trimming removed 4 bases from V and 9 bases from J, with 16 bases in between.

V usage is TRBV6-2 or TRBV6-3 and J usage is TRBJ2-7, with D perhaps TRBD1 or TRBD2 (5 bases each). The ends were cut back, 5 bases at V and 0 bases at J, with 11 bases in the middle. The CDR3 totals 14 residues. Looked up from germline, CDR1 is MNHEY and CDR2 is SVGEGT. The CDR3 DNA is TGTGCCAGCAGTCGGGGCTATAGCTCCTACGAGCAGTACTTC. This sequence encodes CASSRGYSSYEQYF.

This clone was seen only once. V and J are TRBV19 and TRBJ2-2; TRBD2 agrees at 10 bases. Germline assignment: CDR1 LNHDA and CDR2 SQIVND (reference sequence). The CDR3 spans 17 residues. V shed 6 bases, J shed 4 bases, and the junction held 11 bases outside the gene matches. The CDR3 DNA reads as TGTGCCAGTAGCCTTACTAGCGGGATCGGTGCCACCGGGGAGCTGTTTTTT. Encoded protein: CASSLTSGIGATGELFF.